Presented here are 29 T cell receptor beta chains from one specimen sequenced in a study of identical twins. TCRdb used MiXCR to reprocess the 5' RACE reads, holding one entry per CDR3 protein. Here the sample spans some 730,000 distinct CDR3 sequences, about 20% being singletons. These same data were also listed under a study on T cells expressing NK-cell markers.

Sequencing was done on a sample of PBMCs. The source of these receptors is a woman under 30 in good health.

The chain employs TRBV5-1 and TRBJ2-3, with no clear D. V was pared by 3 bases and J by 9 bases, with 11 bases between. This CDR3 is 12 amino acids long. CDR1 is SGHRS, CDR2 YFSETQ, per germline. As DNA, the CDR3 is TGCGCCAGCAGCTCCTCCTCGGAGACGCAGTATTTT. This encodes CASSSSSETQYF.

This clonotype was found a few times. The gene calls are TRBV29-1 and TRBJ2-7, with a weak D call TRBD1 (6 bases). The ends were cut back, 6 bases at V and 5 bases at J, with 14 bases in the middle. This CDR3 is built from 12 residues. Germline lookup yields CDR1 SQVTM and CDR2 ANQGSEA. This CDR3 reads CSVNQGSHEQYF. The CDR3 region has the DNA TGCAGCGTGAATCAGGGGTCCCACGAGCAGTACTTC.

This clonotype was seen a few times. The chain carries TRBV29-1 and TRBJ1-4; D gene ambiguous. V lost 7 bases to trimming and J lost 5 bases, with 17 bases between them. Germline assignment: CDR1 SQVTM and CDR2 ANQGSEA. The CDR3 is 14 amino acids. The CDR3: CSATGEPGNEKLFF. The CDR3 DNA sequence: TGCAGCGCTACCGGGGAACCGGGGAATGAAAAACTGTTTTTT.

The chain carries TRBV7-2 and TRBJ1-5; D gene unclear. V lost 5 bases to trimming and J lost 2 bases, with 13 bases between them. From germline, CDR1 is SGHTA and CDR2 FQGNSA. This CDR3 has 15 residues. As DNA, the CDR3 is TGTGCCAGCAGCCGGGCTGGGGTTGGCAATCAGCCCCAGCATTTT. Amino acids: CASSRAGVGNQPQHF.

This clonotype has just a few counts. The genes are TRBV12-3 or TRBV12-4 and TRBJ2-5; D not certain. V shed 7 bases and J shed 1 base, with 16 bases lying between them. The CDR3 sequence is 15 residues long. CDR3 DNA sequence: TGTGCCAGCAACGCACCCCCAGGAGTCCAAGAGACCCAGTACTTC. The encoded protein is CASNAPPGVQETQYF.

This clonotype was counted only a few times. The rearrangement links TRBV29-1 to TRBJ2-1; D remains unclear. This CDR3 has 11 amino acids. Germline assignment: CDR1 SQVTM and CDR2 ANQGSEA. CDR3 bases: TGCACCATGATTGTATACAATGAGCAGTTCTTC. Its protein is CTMIVYNEQFF.

This clonotype was found a few times. The chain has TRBV29-1 and TRBJ2-1; 8 bases match TRBD2. Germline CDR1 and CDR2: SQVTM and ANQGSEA. J lost 4 bases, V lost 7 bases, and 6 bases had no gene match. This CDR3 has 13 residues. The CDR3 nucleotides are TGCAGCGCAGAAGCGGGAGCGTACAATGAGCAGTTCTTC. The encoded protein is CSAEAGAYNEQFF.

This clonotype has only a few counts. The chain joins TRBV20-1 to TRBJ1-5, with 7 positions matching TRBD1. The V segment lost 0 bases and the J segment 4 bases; nucleotides outside the gene matches: 6. Germline V lookup: CDR1 DFQATT, CDR2 SNEGSKA (reference sequence). The CDR3 consists of 15 residues. DNA of the CDR3: TGCAGTGCTAGAGAGGGCGGACAGGTTAATCAGCCCCAGCATTTT. It encodes CSAREGGQVNQPQHF.

This clonotype was seen a few times. CDR3 loop: CASSRDRQTDTQYF. The CDR3 DNA reads TGTGCCAGCAGCAGGGACCGACAGACAGATACGCAGTATTTT. The V gene is TRBV6-2 or TRBV6-3, the J gene TRBJ2-3, with D perhaps TRBD1 or TRBD2 (5 bases each). In germline, CDR1 is MNHEY, CDR2 SVGEGT. CDR3 length equals 14 residues. V was trimmed by 6 bases and J by 3 bases, leaving 13 bases between them.

This clonotype was seen only a few times. The V gene is TRBV7-9, the J gene TRBJ2-7; D is perhaps TRBD1 (5 bases). Trimming took off 5 bases at V and 0 bases at J, with 17 bases between the two ends. The CDR3 has 16 residues. The germline V gene encodes CDR1 SEHNR and CDR2 FQNEAQ (reference sequence). The CDR3 reads CASSTRADKSSYEQYF. The CDR3, as DNA: TGTGCCAGCAGCACCAGGGCCGACAAGAGCTCCTACGAGCAGTACTTC.

This sequence joins TRBV9 and TRBJ2-3, with 8 nucleotides matching TRBD2. CDR1 and CDR2 from the germline V gene are SGDLS and YYNGEE. CDR3 length: 14 amino acids. V was clipped by 0 bases and J by 5 bases; unmatched bases: 2. In DNA, the CDR3 is TGTGCCAGCAGCGTAGACGGGGGGGAAGATACGCAGTATTTT. The encoded protein is CASSVDGGEDTQYF.

In this sample, this clonotype turned up many times. The chain employs TRBV20-1 and TRBJ2-7; 7 bases match TRBD1. Germline V gives CDR1 DFQATT, CDR2 SNEGSKA (reference sequence). Losses at the gene ends were 5 bases for V and 2 bases for J; bases not matched to a gene: 15. CDR3 length: 16 residues. The CDR3 DNA sequence: TGCAGTGCTTTCGACCGGACAGGAAAATCGACCTACGAGCAGTACTTC. Protein sequence: CSAFDRTGKSTYEQYF.

This clonotype was counted at least ten times. The rearrangement links TRBV5-1 to TRBJ2-6, with D possibly TRBD1 on 6 matching bases. The V and J ends lost 4 bases and 1 base respectively, with 9 bases between them. The CDR3 covers 15 residues. The germline gives CDR1 SGHRS, CDR2 YFSETQ. The CDR3 coding sequence is TGCGCCAGCAGCGTACAGGGTTCTGGGGCCAACGTCCTGACTTTC. Amino acid sequence: CASSVQGSGANVLTF.

This clonotype was detected a few times. The chain couples TRBV20-1 to TRBJ2-7; weak D call: TRBD1 (5 bases). Germline values: CDR1 DFQATT, CDR2 SNEGSKA (reference sequence). This CDR3 contains 15 residues. With 0 bases removed from V and 2 bases from J, the gap between germline ends came to 14 bases. DNA for the CDR3: TGCAGTGCTAGAGAATCAGGGCGGAGCCCCTACGAGCAGTACTTC. Protein product: CSARESGRSPYEQYF.

This clonotype was seen many times. This sequence joins TRBV6-1 and TRBJ2-7; TRBD1 matches at 8 bases. The CDR3 extends over 12 amino acids. Germline CDR1 MNHNS, CDR2 SASEGT. The junction had 1 base not matched to a gene; V was cut back by 8 bases and J by 1 base. The DNA of the CDR3 is TGTGCCAGCGGACAGGGATCCTACGAGCAGTACTTC. Translating gives CASGQGSYEQYF.

A few counts support this clonotype. The chain couples TRBV5-1 to TRBJ2-5; D not resolved. CDR1 is SGHRS and CDR2 is YFSETQ in the germline V gene. V lost 0 bases and J 2 bases, leaving 8 bases between the germline ends. The CDR3 is 14 amino acids. CDR3 in amino acids: CASSLEATQETQYF. In DNA form, the CDR3 reads TGCGCCAGCAGCTTGGAGGCTACACAAGAGACCCAGTACTTC.

This clonotype has just a few counts. The chain links TRBV20-1 to TRBJ2-5; perhaps TRBD1 as D (5 bases). V was clipped by 4 bases and J by 1 base, with 7 bases between them. In germline, CDR1 is DFQATT, CDR2 SNEGSKA (reference sequence). This CDR3 region has 12 residues. The CDR3 is CSANRRQETQYF. CDR3 bases: TGCAGTGCTAACAGGCGCCAAGAGACCCAGTACTTC.

Details on this clonotype: A much larger clone lies a single base off, so this may be a read error. The chain joins TRBV12-3 or TRBV12-4 to TRBJ1-1; D call uncertain. Trimming took off 3 bases at V and 1 base at J, with 3 bases between the two ends. The CDR3 has 12 amino acids. The CDR3, as DNA: TGTGCCAGCAGTTTCTGGAACACTGAAGCTTTCTTT. It codes for CASSFWNTEAFF.

The genes are TRBV7-2 and TRBJ2-4; unclear D gene. In germline, CDR1 is SGHTA, CDR2 FQGNSA. The ends were cut back, 3 bases at V and 3 bases at J, with 18 bases in the middle. There are 17 residues in the CDR3. DNA for the CDR3: TGTGCCAGCAGCTTCCCCAGACCTGCTCAAGACAAAAACATTCAGTACTTC. Its translation: CASSFPRPAQDKNIQYF.

V is TRBV29-1 and J is TRBJ2-1; TRBD2 matches 7 bases. CDR3 size: 15 residues. Germline loops: CDR1 SQVTM, CDR2 ANQGSEA. V gave up 3 bases and J gave up 0 bases; unmatched junction bases: 5. CDR3 amino acids: CSVDGGGSSYNEQFF. CDR3 bases: TGCAGCGTTGATGGCGGGGGAAGCTCCTACAATGAGCAGTTCTTC.

This clonotype was counted only a few times. The chain uses TRBV2 and TRBJ1-6, with D tentatively TRBD1 (5 bases). CDR1 is SNHLY, CDR2 FYNNEI, per germline. This CDR3 contains 14 residues. Trimming took 6 bases from V and 6 from J, leaving 12 bases between them. The CDR3 region is CASRADSINSPLHF. CDR3 in DNA: TGTGCCAGCAGGGCCGACAGTATTAATTCACCCCTCCACTTT.

V and J are TRBV5-4 and TRBJ2-3, with 12 bases aligning to TRBD2. Germline-derived CDR1 and CDR2 are SGHNT and YYREEE (reference sequence). J was trimmed by 4 bases and V by 3 bases; bases with no gene match: 6. The CDR3 extends over 16 amino acids. CDR3 loop: CASSSPTSGSSDTQYF. CDR3 in DNA: TGTGCCAGCAGCTCGCCGACTAGCGGGAGCTCAGATACGCAGTATTTT. Based on the CDR3 plus reference TRBV5-4 and TRBJ2-3, the full variable domain is ETGVTQSPTHLIKTRGQQVTLRCSSQSGHNTVSWYQQALGQGPQFIFQYYREEENGRGNFPPRFSGLQFPNYSSELNVNALELDDSALYLCASSSPTSGSSDTQYFGPGTRLTVL.

The sample holds a few counts of this clonotype. V and J are TRBV7-8 and TRBJ2-7; 9 bases are shared with TRBD1. The germline V gene encodes CDR1 SGHVS and CDR2 FQNEAQ. The CDR3 is 14 amino acids. V was clipped by 5 bases and J by 3 bases; unmatched bases: 5. The DNA for the CDR3 is TGTGCCAGCAGCAACCGGGGACAGGGCTACGAGCAGTACTTC. Translation: CASSNRGQGYEQYF.

The chain joins TRBV30 to TRBJ2-2; weak D call: TRBD1 (5 bases). Trimming left V 0 bases short and J 7 bases short, with 18 bases between. Germline-derived CDR1 and CDR2 are GTSNPN and SVGIG (reference sequence). CDR3 length equals 16 residues. The CDR3 sequence is CAWSVNPLGVVGELFF. The CDR3 nucleotides read TGTGCCTGGAGTGTAAACCCGCTAGGGGTGGTCGGGGAGCTGTTTTTT.

The chain's CDR3 is CASSLPSRGANTGELFF. CDR3 DNA sequence: TGTGCCAGCAGCTTACCATCGCGGGGGGCGAACACCGGGGAGCTGTTTTTT. This sequence joins TRBV7-8 and TRBJ2-2; 8 bases fit TRBD2. J was trimmed by 0 bases and V by 2 bases; bases with no gene match: 5. Per germline, CDR1 SGHVS and CDR2 FQNEAQ. This CDR3 is built from 17 residues.

This clonotype was observed many times. The CDR3 here is CASSPGSGLLTGELFF. CDR3 DNA sequence: TGCGCCAGCAGCCCGGGGTCCGGACTCCTCACCGGGGAGCTGTTTTTT. The chain combines TRBV5-1 with TRBJ2-2; weak D call: TRBD2 (5 bases). CDR3 size: 16 residues. V lost 4 bases, J lost 4 bases, and 17 bases lay in between. Germline assignment: CDR1 SGHRS and CDR2 YFSETQ.

This clonotype has a handful of counts. CDR3 amino acids: CSAREGAADTQYF. In DNA form, the CDR3 reads TGCAGTGCACGGGAGGGGGCGGCAGATACGCAGTATTTT. V gene TRBV20-1 combines with J gene TRBJ2-3, with D possibly TRBD2 on 8 matching bases. Germline V CDR1 and CDR2: DFQATT, SNEGSKA (reference sequence). This CDR3 is built from 13 residues. Deletions cut 6 bases from V and 4 bases from J, with 14 bases between.

This clonotype occurred a few times. The J gene is TRBJ1-6, the V gene TRBV5-1; D gene ambiguous. Germline V lookup: CDR1 SGHRS, CDR2 YFSETQ. V was clipped by 0 bases and J by 8 bases, with 9 bases between them. The CDR3 is 14 residues long. The CDR3 spells CASSLDREDSPLHF. The CDR3 nucleotides read TGCGCCAGCAGCTTGGACCGAGAGGATTCACCCCTCCACTTT.

This clonotype was recorded a few times. The genes are TRBV6-1 and TRBJ1-1; 7 bases fit TRBD1. The ends lost 5 bases at V and 6 bases at J; junction bases unmatched: 12. The CDR3 runs 15 residues. Germline-derived CDR1 and CDR2 are MNHNS and SASEGT. The CDR3 loop reads CASSSPRGMVAEAFF. CDR3 nucleotides: TGTGCCAGCAGTAGTCCCAGGGGGATGGTAGCTGAAGCTTTCTTT.